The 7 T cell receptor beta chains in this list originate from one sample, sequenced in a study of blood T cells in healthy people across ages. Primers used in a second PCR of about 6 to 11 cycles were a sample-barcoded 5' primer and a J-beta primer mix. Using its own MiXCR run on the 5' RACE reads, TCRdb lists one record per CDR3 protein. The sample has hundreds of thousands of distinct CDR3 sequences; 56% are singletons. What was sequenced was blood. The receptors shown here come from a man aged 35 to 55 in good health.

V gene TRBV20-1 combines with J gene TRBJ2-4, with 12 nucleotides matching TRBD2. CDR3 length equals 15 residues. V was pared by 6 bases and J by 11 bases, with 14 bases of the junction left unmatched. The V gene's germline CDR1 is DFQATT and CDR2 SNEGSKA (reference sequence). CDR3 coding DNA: TGCAGTGCGCGGACTAGCGGGGCGTTAAAGGACGTTCAGTACTTC. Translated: CSARTSGALKDVQYF.

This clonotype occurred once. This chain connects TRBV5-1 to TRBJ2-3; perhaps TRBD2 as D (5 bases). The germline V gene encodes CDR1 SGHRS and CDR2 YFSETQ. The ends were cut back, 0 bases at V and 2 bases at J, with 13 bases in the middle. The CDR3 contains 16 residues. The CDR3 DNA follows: TGCGCCAGCAGCTTGGTGGCGGGTGACTCCACAGATACGCAGTATTTT. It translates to CASSLVAGDSTDTQYF.

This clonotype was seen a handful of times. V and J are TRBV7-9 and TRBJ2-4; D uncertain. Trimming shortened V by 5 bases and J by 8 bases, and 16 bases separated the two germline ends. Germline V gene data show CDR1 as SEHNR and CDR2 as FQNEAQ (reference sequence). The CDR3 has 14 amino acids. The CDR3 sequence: CASSPAGSEDIQYF. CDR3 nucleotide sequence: TGTGCCAGCAGCCCCGCAGGTAGTGAGGACATTCAGTACTTC.

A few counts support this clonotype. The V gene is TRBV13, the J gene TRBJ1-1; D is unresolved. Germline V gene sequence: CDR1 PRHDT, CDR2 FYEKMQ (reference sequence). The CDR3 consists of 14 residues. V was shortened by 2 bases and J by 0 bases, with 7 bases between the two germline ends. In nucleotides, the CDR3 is TGTGCCAGCAGCTTACTTACCCTGAACACTGAAGCTTTCTTT. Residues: CASSLLTLNTEAFF.

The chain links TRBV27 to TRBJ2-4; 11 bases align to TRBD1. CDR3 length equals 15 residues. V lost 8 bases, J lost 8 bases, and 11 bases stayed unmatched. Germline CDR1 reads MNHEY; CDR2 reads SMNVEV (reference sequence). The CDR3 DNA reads TGTGCCAGCGCAATCGCGGGACAGGGGGAGGACATTCAGTACTTC. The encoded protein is CASAIAGQGEDIQYF.

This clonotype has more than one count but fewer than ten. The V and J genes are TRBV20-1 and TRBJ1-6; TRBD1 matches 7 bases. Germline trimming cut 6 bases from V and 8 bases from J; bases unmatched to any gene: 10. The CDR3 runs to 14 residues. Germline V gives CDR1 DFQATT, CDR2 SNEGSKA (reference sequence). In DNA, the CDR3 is TGCAGTGCCGATCTGGGACAGAGTCATTCACCCCTCCACTTT. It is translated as CSADLGQSHSPLHF.

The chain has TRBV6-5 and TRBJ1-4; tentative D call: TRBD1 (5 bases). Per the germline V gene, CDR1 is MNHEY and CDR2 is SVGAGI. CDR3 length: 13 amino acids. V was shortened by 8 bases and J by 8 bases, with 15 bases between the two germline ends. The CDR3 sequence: CASFQGVREKLFF. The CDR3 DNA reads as TGTGCCAGCTTCCAGGGAGTTCGGGAAAAACTGTTTTTT.